This T cell receptor (beta chain) was profiled in a study of T cells in Graves' hyperthyroidism and ophthalmopathy. This clonotype occurred many times. Researchers amplified the TCR beta CDR3 regions from RNA transcripts. RT-PCR in the first round (using the HTBI primer set) targeted the TCR CDR3. TCRdb reprocessed the multiplex PCR reads via MiXCR and lists one record per CDR3 protein. The table lists roughly 510,000 distinct CDR3 sequences, about 20% of them singletons. CDR3 length: 17 residues. Germline loops: CDR1 MNHEY, CDR2 SVGAGI. V was trimmed by 0 bases and J by 4 bases, leaving 13 bases between them.

Input material: blood. This sequence originates from a man aged 18 to 29 with Graves' hyperthyroidism. This chain joins TRBV6-5 and TRBJ1-6, with D possibly TRBD1 on 6 matching bases. This CDR3 reads CASSYSNTGTYNSPLHF. CDR3 nucleotide sequence: TGTGCCAGCAGTTACTCGAACACAGGGACATATAATTCACCCCTCCACTTT.